This T cell receptor beta chain derives from a study of blood T cell repertoires in COVID-19. Looking at the study overall: Italy, Spain and the United States were the sources of the convalescent and acute COVID-19 samples. T cells, B-cell-depleted T cells, or PBMCs supplied cDNA or gDNA.

The CDR3 has 23 residues. CDR1 is LGHNT and CDR2 is FRNRAP in the germline V gene. V shed 0 bases and J 3 bases; nucleotides not matched to a gene: 29. Per the original methods: Amplification of reference gene primers was used by the study to estimate nucleated cell counts. Using immunoSEQ multiplex PCR, the repertoire was profiled, and TCRdb retains in-frame clones only, with some absent. The D gene and trimming were derived from the DNA, and the V and J assignments and clone size from that table. The table shows 250,000 to 300,000 clones, with roughly 79% occurring only once. The rearrangement uses TRBV12-5 and TRBJ2-7; the match to TRBD1 covers 7 bases. This TCR was recovered from a woman aged 60-70 years with active or convalescent COVID-19. Sequencing was performed on peripheral blood. As DNA, the CDR3 is TGTGCTAGTGGTTTGGTAAGATTCCCCACCGGGACAGATGCGCGGAACCCGGTCTACGAGCAGTACTTC. Its translation is CASGLVRFPTGTDARNPVYEQYF.